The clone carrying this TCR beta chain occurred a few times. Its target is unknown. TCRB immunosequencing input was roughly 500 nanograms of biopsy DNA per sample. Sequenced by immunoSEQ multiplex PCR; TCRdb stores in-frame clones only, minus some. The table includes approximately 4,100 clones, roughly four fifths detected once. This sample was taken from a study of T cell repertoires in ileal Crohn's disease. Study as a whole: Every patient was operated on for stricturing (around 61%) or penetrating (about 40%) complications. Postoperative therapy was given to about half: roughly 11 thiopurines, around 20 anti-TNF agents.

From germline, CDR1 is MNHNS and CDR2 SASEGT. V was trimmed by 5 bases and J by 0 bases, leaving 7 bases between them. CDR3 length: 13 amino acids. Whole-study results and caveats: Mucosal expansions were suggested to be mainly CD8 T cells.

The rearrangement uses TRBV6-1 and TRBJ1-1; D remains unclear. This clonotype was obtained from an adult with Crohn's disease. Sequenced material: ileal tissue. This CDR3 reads CASSRRMNTEAFF. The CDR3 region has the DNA TGTGCCAGCAGTAGGCGGATGAACACTGAAGCTTTCTTT.